This T cell receptor beta chain comes out of a study of PD-1 blockade in classical Hodgkin lymphoma (dated by TCRdb to 2018 to 2020). For the wider study: Nivolumab dosing was 3 mg/kg intravenously every 2 weeks, continuing until either disease progression or unacceptable toxicity. The study used TCR beta sequencing and CyTOF to define a peripheral blood immune signature of response to PD-1 blockade in classical Hodgkin lymphoma. Overall study outcomes, separate from this receptor: Trial patients with a complete response had baseline diversity similar to that of newly diagnosed patients, while partial responders and progressors had significantly lower diversity. Lower diversity was seen in patients whose nivolumab began less than 1 year after ASCT, and these patients were left out of later analyses so that immune reconstitution would not confound the results. The study was limited to a single clinical trial cohort, and causes of repertoire differences, possibly disease activity or prior therapy, remained undefined. CD4+ but not CD8+ TCR diversity rose significantly by C4D1 (p=0.0027 vs p=0.16), most apparent in complete responders (p=0.02). Baseline TCR diversity was reported to be lower in newly diagnosed patients than in healthy donors, and even lower in relapsed/refractory patients.

Genomic DNA was extracted with the Qiagen DNeasy kit from unsorted PBMCs and from negatively selected CD4+ and CD8+ fractions. TCR beta CDR3 regions were subjected to amplification by immunoSEQ multiplex PCR with primers that anneal to V and J segments. A synthetic immune receptor repertoire was used to minimize amplification bias, and any residual bias was removed computationally once sequencing was done. Processing in the source paper ran as follows. Custom Python scripts were used to quantify repertoire diversity as the Shannon entropy index. Unsorted, CD4+ and CD8+ repertoires were analyzed separately, except in combined analyses where CD4+ and CD8+ sequences were merged in silico. A clone counted as expanded when the clone's frequency after treatment rose at least 2-fold relative to C1D1, and clones undetected at baseline were given a pseudocount of 0.5. Clones with 0 or 1 copy at C1D1 were classified as singleton clones, and clones with 2 or more copies were classified as non-singleton clones. By matching protein sequences in sorted samples from the same patient, clones expanded in unsorted samples were annotated as CD4+, CD8+ or unknown. Wilcoxon tests on paired samples were used to test diversity changes from C1D1 to C4D1. What TCRdb holds here is the immuneACCESS table cut down to in-frame rearrangements. Part of the clones is not present; checked against another copy, under half of the missing clones reflect an unresolved V gene, and the others are unexplained. The V and J calls and the clone size are those of that table, but D and trimming were determined from the DNA. Within this sample are roughly 7,800 clones, with about 76% of them counted one time only. Of the sample, approximately 34% falls within the top ten clones.

The intended sense of this specimen's time point label: cycle 4 day 1 (C4D1), after 6 weeks of nivolumab. Every trial patient had relapsed after autologous stem cell transplantation, and cohorts A, B and C differed in prior brentuximab vedotin exposure. Using a Miltenyi CD8+ T cell isolation kit, CD8+ T cells were purified from thawed PBMCs through magnetic negative selection. The trial cohort was composed of 56 patients with relapsed/refractory classical Hodgkin lymphoma, for whom complete response, partial response or progressive disease was recorded as best overall response. Single-agent nivolumab was administered to trial patients in the multi-cohort phase II CheckMate 205 trial. Best overall response was determined by an independent review committee according to the 2007 International Working Group response criteria. Trial PBMCs were collected just before the start of nivolumab (C1D1) and during therapy at cycle 2 day 1 and cycle 4 day 1. After peripheral blood was drawn into 8 mL Vacutainer Cell Preparation Tubes, PBMCs were isolated by centrifugation and then cryopreserved. Purified CD4+ and CD8+ fractions were prepared only for cases with an additional available PBMC sample. Magnetically labelled cells were depleted on LS columns in a quadroMACS separator, and the flow-through was collected as the purified fraction.

Regarding this clone: This clone's antigen is unknown. Qualities for individual bases were not recorded, and no much larger clone is one base off.

The receptor comes from a human donor with classical Hodgkin lymphoma. The sequencing used CD8+ T cells from blood, collected before the fourth cycle of nivolumab.

The DNA is TGTGCCAGCAGTCCCCGGGGGCGGTCCCGTTACAATGAGCAGTTCTTC. Its product reads: CASSPRGRSRYNEQFF. In this chain, TRBV27 is recombined with TRBJ2-1, with a tentative D call of TRBD1 or TRBD2, each matching 6 bases. CDR1 is given as MNHEY and CDR2 as SMNVEV, both from the germline V gene (reference sequence). Taken from cysteine to phenylalanine, the CDR3 has 16 residues. Only the CDR3 DNA is retained, 48 bases long and in frame from the first base. V is shortened by 5 bases, J by 4 bases, and the region joining them spans 18 bases.